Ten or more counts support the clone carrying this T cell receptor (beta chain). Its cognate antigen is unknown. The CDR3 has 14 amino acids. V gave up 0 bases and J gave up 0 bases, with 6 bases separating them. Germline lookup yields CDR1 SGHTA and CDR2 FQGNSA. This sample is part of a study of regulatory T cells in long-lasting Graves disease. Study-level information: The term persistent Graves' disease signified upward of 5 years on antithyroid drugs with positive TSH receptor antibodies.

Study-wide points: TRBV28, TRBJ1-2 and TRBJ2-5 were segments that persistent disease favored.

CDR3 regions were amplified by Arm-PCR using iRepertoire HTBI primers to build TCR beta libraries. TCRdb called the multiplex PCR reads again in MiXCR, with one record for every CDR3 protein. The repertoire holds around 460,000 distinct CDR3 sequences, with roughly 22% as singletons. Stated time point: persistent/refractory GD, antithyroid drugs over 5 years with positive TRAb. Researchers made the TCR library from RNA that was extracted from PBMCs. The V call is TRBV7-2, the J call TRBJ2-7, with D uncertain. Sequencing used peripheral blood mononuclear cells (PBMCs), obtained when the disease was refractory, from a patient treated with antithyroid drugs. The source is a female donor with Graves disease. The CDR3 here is CASSLAQVSYEQYF. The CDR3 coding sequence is TGTGCCAGCAGCTTAGCGCAGGTCTCCTACGAGCAGTACTTC.